Following are 21 T cell receptor beta chains from one sample sequenced in a study of OX40 agonist ivuxolimab in advanced cancers. Profiling relied on immunoSEQ multiplex PCR, and the TCRdb table lists in-frame clones only, not all of them. The sample has tens of thousands of clones, 88% seen once. The material sequenced was CD4+ or CD8+ T cells sorted from blood, taken in a trial of the OX40 agonist ivuxolimab. The receptors shown here come from an adult with an advanced solid tumor such as melanoma, head and neck, liver or kidney cancer.

The chain joins TRBV28 to TRBJ1-5; 8 bases are shared with TRBD1. Germline values: CDR1 MDHEN, CDR2 SYDVKM. The J segment lost 6 bases and the V segment lost 10 bases, leaving 8 bases of the junction unmatched. This CDR3 spans 13 amino acids. CDR3 in DNA: TGTGCCACCACTTCAGGGGGCCCTCAGCCCCAGCATTTT. Protein sequence: CATTSGGPQPQHF.

This chain joins TRBV19 and TRBJ2-4; 9 positions agree with TRBD2. The ends lost 5 bases at V and 0 bases at J; junction bases unmatched: 8. This CDR3 comprises 17 residues. CDR1 and CDR2 from the germline V gene are LNHDA and SQIVND (reference sequence). CDR3 in amino acids: CASSFLAGQLAKNIQYF. Written as DNA, the CDR3 is TGTGCCAGTAGTTTTCTAGCGGGGCAACTAGCCAAAAACATTCAGTACTTC.

A single count supports this clone. The CDR3 DNA follows: TGTGCCAGCAGTTACTCCGGGACTCATCTGGGGTATACGCAGTATTTT. Translating gives CASSYSGTHLGYTQYF. The V gene is TRBV6-5, the J gene TRBJ2-3; TRBD2 might be the D (6 bases). CDR3 length: 16 amino acids. V lost 0 bases to trimming and J lost 7 bases, with 17 bases between them. Germline CDR1 MNHEY, CDR2 SVGAGI.

The chain combines TRBV25-1 with TRBJ2-6, with D possibly TRBD2 on 6 matching bases. The length of the CDR3 is 18 residues. The germline CDR1 and CDR2 sequences are MGHDK and SYGVNS. Trimming left V 6 bases short and J 2 bases short, with 20 bases between. The CDR3 region has the DNA TGTGCCAGCAGCCACGGGGACTTAACACCTCCTGGGGCCAACGTCCTGACTTTC. Protein sequence: CASSHGDLTPPGANVLTF.

V usage is TRBV18 and J usage is TRBJ1-1, with TRBD1 matching over 7 bases. Germline CDR1 and CDR2: KGHSH and LQKENI. There are 16 residues in the CDR3. The junction had 8 bases not matched to a gene; V was cut back by 3 bases and J by 1 base. The CDR3 DNA reads as TGTGCCAGCTCACCCGGTACCCAGGGGGGGAACACTGAAGCTTTCTTT. Translated, it gives CASSPGTQGGNTEAFF.

The chain couples TRBV6-4 to TRBJ1-2; 7 nucleotides agree with TRBD1. Germline CDR1 MRHNA, CDR2 SNTAGT. The CDR3 is made up of 15 amino acids. The V segment lost 0 bases and the J segment 7 bases; nucleotides outside the gene matches: 8. DNA for the CDR3: TGTGCCAGCAGTGACTCCAGGGAGGACAGGAGTGGCTACACCTTC. Protein sequence: CASSDSREDRSGYTF.

The chain is built from TRBV6-5 and TRBJ1-6, with 8 nucleotides matching TRBD1. The CDR3 is made up of 14 amino acids. The V gene end was trimmed by 6 bases and the J gene end by 10 bases; junction bases not matched to a gene: 8. Germline CDR1 is MNHEY and CDR2 is SVGAGI. The CDR3 here is CASSRGQGNSPLHF. The DNA for the CDR3 is TGTGCCAGCAGCAGGGGGCAGGGCAACTCACCCCTCCACTTT.

The V gene is TRBV7-6, the J gene TRBJ1-3; 7 positions agree with TRBD1. Trimming removed 6 bases from V and 11 bases from J; junction bases left unmatched: 31. CDR3 length: 20 amino acids. The germline V gene encodes CDR1 SGHVS and CDR2 FNYEAQ. The CDR3, as DNA: TGTGCCAGCAGTCGACGCAAAGGGACAGAGACAGCCGTTCGAAATTTCTCCATATATTTT. Its protein is CASSRRKGTETAVRNFSIYF.

This clone was observed a single time. The chain has TRBV28 and TRBJ2-7; the D gene is possibly TRBD1 (5 bases). Germline V gene sequence: CDR1 MDHEN, CDR2 SYDVKM. CDR3 length equals 14 residues. Trimming stripped 6 bases from V and 5 bases from J, with 17 bases between. The CDR3 loop is CASSPGWVKNEQYF. CDR3 nucleotide sequence: TGTGCCAGCAGCCCAGGGTGGGTGAAAAACGAGCAGTACTTC.

J is TRBJ2-7 and V is TRBV11-2; D unclear. The germline V gene encodes CDR1 SGHAT and CDR2 FQNNGV. CDR3 size: 15 residues. V was clipped by 0 bases and J by 1 base, with 10 bases between them. CDR3 bases: TGTGCCAGCAGCTTAGAGCGTGGTGAGTCCTACGAGCAGTACTTC. It is translated as CASSLERGESYEQYF.

This chain uses TRBV5-6 with TRBJ2-3; 8 nucleotides line up with TRBD2. The CDR3 runs to 15 residues. V lost 4 bases and J lost 6; bases outside the gene matches: 10. Germline-derived CDR1 and CDR2 are SGHDT and YYEEEE. CDR3 amino acids: CASSPLPAGEDTQYF. Here the CDR3 DNA reads TGTGCCAGCAGCCCCCTCCCAGCGGGGGAGGATACGCAGTATTTT.

The chain has TRBV23-1 and TRBJ2-5, with 8 bases lining up with TRBD1. The assigned J gene may be wrong: the sequence end matches TRBJ2-7 better. Being an ORF, TRBV23-1 has a function that is uncertain. The CDR3 is 13 amino acids. CDR3: CASSGTGSYEQYF. The CDR3 DNA follows: TGCGCCAGCAGTGGGACAGGCTCCTACGAGCAGTACTTC.

This clone was seen only a few times. The chain recombines TRBV27 with TRBJ2-7; 8 bases match TRBD1. Germline V CDR1 and CDR2: MNHEY, SMNVEV (reference sequence). The junction had 6 bases not matched to a gene; V was cut back by 4 bases and J by 1 base. This CDR3 is 15 amino acids long. The CDR3 sequence: CASSSQGAHSYEQYF. The CDR3 coding sequence is TGTGCCAGCAGTTCGCAGGGGGCCCATTCCTACGAGCAGTACTTC.

V usage is TRBV5-1 and J usage is TRBJ1-5; D ambiguous. CDR1 is SGHRS and CDR2 is YFSETQ in the germline V gene. This CDR3 is 21 amino acids long. V shed 4 bases and J shed 2 bases, with 31 bases lying between them. This chain's CDR3 is CASSKEYRDQEPTLCNQPQHF. CDR3 DNA: TGCGCCAGCAGCAAAGAATACCGGGATCAGGAACCCACCCTCTGCAATCAGCCCCAGCATTTT.

A few counts support this clone. The genes are TRBV5-5 and TRBJ1-2; a weak D match, TRBD1 (6 bases). This CDR3 is built from 14 residues. Germline V gives CDR1 SGHKS, CDR2 YYEKEE (reference sequence). Deletions cut 0 bases from V and 4 bases from J, with 10 bases between. CDR3 sequence reads: CASSLDGQLYGYTF. The CDR3 nucleotides are TGTGCCAGCAGCTTGGATGGACAGCTCTATGGCTACACCTTC.

CDR3 protein: CASSTRDRGAGMNTEAFF. The CDR3 DNA reads TGTGCCAGCAGCACCCGGGACAGGGGGGCGGGAATGAACACTGAAGCTTTCTTT. The chain has TRBV5-4 and TRBJ1-1; 11 bases are shared with TRBD1. The CDR3 sequence is 18 residues long. Germline loops: CDR1 SGHNT, CDR2 YYREEE (reference sequence). V shed 4 bases, J shed 0 bases, and the junction held 11 bases outside the gene matches.

The chain combines TRBV19 with TRBJ1-5; 7 bases fit TRBD1. The CDR3 is made up of 13 amino acids. Germline V gene lookup returns CDR1 LNHDA and CDR2 SQIVND (reference sequence). After removal of 6 bases from V and 7 bases from J, the junction contained 6 bases not matched to a gene. CDR3 DNA: TGTGCCAGTAGCGACGACAGGGACCAGCCCCAGCATTTT. It is translated as CASSDDRDQPQHF.

This sequence joins TRBV10-1 and TRBJ2-2, with a possible D match to TRBD2 (6 bases). Looked up from germline, CDR1 is WNHNN and CDR2 is SYGVQD (reference sequence). The V gene lost 5 bases and the J gene lost 0 bases, with 10 bases spanning the gap. The CDR3 is 15 amino acids. CDR3 sequence reads: CASSPWGANTGELFF. CDR3 DNA: TGCGCCAGCAGTCCCTGGGGGGCGAACACCGGGGAGCTGTTTTTT.

The rearrangement links TRBV10-1 to TRBJ2-7; D uncertain. Trimming removed 2 bases from V and 0 bases from J, with 8 bases in between. Germline V gene sequence: CDR1 WNHNN, CDR2 SYGVQD (reference sequence). The CDR3 sequence is 14 residues long. CDR3 sequence: CASSETVSSYEQYF. CDR3 DNA sequence: TGCGCCAGCAGTGAGACAGTCAGCTCCTACGAGCAGTACTTC.

J is TRBJ2-7 and V is TRBV7-9, with D maybe TRBD1 (6 bases). The CDR3 runs to 15 residues. V lost 5 bases to trimming and J lost 6 bases, with 20 bases between them. Germline CDR1 is SEHNR and CDR2 is FQNEAQ (reference sequence). This CDR3 reads CASSPRGSSGREQYF. For the CDR3, the DNA is TGTGCCAGCAGCCCCAGGGGTAGTTCAGGGCGCGAGCAGTACTTC. Using reference TRBV7-9 and TRBJ2-7 for the parts outside the CDR3, the full variable domain is DTGVSQNPRHKITKRGQNVTFRCDPISEHNRLYWYRQTLGQGPEFLTYFQNEAQLEKSRLLSDRFSAERPKGSFSTLEIQRTEQGDSAMYLCASSPRGSSGREQYFGPGTRLTVT.

The chain links TRBV5-4 to TRBJ1-2; 7 bases agree with TRBD1. This CDR3 is built from 13 residues. V lost 0 bases, J lost 8 bases, and 4 bases stayed unmatched. Per germline, CDR1 SGHNT and CDR2 YYREEE (reference sequence). CDR3 DNA: TGTGCCAGCAGCTTGGACAGGGGAGGAGGCTACACCTTC. Amino acid sequence: CASSLDRGGGYTF.